The clone carrying this T cell receptor beta chain was seen more than once but under ten times. V was pared by 4 bases and J by 0 bases, with 1 base of the junction left unmatched. Germline V gene data show CDR1 as SGHTA and CDR2 as FQGTGA. The CDR3 runs 15 residues. TCRdb redid the calling of the PCR reads with MiXCR, one entry per CDR3 protein. The table has approximately 500,000 distinct CDR3 sequences, about a fifth seen once. The data originate from a study of molecular identifiers for immune sequencing clone quantification. This chain uses TRBV7-3 with TRBJ2-1; 9 bases agree with TRBD2. Sequencing was done on a sample of naive CD8+ T cells from blood, with Jurkat cell RNA spiked in. Subset given: FACS-sorted CD8+CD4-CCR7+CD45RA+ naive T cells. This sequence originates from a human donor in good health. Some libraries in this study had Jurkat cell RNA spiked in. This CDR3 is CASSSSGDSYNEQFF. As DNA, the CDR3 is TGTGCCAGCAGCTCTAGCGGGGACTCCTACAATGAGCAGTTCTTC.